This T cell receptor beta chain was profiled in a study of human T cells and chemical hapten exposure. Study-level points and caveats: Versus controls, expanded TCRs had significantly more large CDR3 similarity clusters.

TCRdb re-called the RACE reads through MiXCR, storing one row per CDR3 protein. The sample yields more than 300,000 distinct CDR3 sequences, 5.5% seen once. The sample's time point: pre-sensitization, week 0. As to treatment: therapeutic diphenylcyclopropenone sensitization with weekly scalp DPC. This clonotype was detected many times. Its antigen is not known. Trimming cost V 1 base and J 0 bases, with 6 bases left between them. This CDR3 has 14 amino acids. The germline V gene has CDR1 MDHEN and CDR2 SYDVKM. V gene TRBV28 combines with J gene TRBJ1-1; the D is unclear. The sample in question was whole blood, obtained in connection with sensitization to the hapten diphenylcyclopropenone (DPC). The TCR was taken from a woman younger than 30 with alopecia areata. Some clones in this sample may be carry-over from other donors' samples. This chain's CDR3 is CASSLSQVNTEAFF. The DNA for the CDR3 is TGTGCCAGCAGTTTATCCCAGGTGAACACTGAAGCTTTCTTT.